The clone carrying this T cell receptor beta chain was observed a single time. The target antigen is unknown. This sample stems from a study of monozygotic twins with cystic fibrosis. The overall study: Libraries were built from around 2.8 micrograms of fragmented DNA using approximately 16 PCR cycles.

Findings and limits, study-wide: In 13 of 16 pairs, V gene usage was closest to the co-twin's. Monozygotic CF twin pairs shared significantly more nucleotide-identical clonotypes than unrelated CF individuals did. The repertoire was suggested to be naive-dominated, clonality median roughly 0.0091.

Sequenced by immunoSEQ multiplex PCR; TCRdb stores in-frame clones only, minus some. The table records approximately 34,000 clones, just over 95% of them present only once. Germline-derived CDR1 and CDR2 are SGHKS and YYEKEE (reference sequence). V was pared by 5 bases and J by 0 bases, with 6 bases of the junction left unmatched. This CDR3 is 15 amino acids long. The receptor comes from a girl aged 2 to 9 with cystic fibrosis. The sample consisted of blood. The genes are TRBV5-5 and TRBJ2-3; 7 bases are a match to TRBD1. CDR3 nucleotides: TGTGCCAGCAGGTACGGACAGGCTAGCACAGATACGCAGTATTTT. Its translation is CASRYGQASTDTQYF.